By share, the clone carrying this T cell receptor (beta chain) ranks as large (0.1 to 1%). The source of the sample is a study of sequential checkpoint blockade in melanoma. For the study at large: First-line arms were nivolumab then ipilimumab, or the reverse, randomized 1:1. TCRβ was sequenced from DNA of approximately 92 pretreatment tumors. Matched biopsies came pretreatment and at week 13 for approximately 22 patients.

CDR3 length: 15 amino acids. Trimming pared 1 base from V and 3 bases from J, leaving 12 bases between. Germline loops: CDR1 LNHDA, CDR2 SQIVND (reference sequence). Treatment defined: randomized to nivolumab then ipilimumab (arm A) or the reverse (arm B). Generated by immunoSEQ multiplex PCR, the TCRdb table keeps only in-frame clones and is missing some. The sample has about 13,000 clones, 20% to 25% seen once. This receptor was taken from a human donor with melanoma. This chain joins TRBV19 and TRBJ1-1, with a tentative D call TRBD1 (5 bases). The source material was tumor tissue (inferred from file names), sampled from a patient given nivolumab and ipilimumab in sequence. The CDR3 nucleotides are TGTGCCAGTAGTATAGGGGCAGGGATAGACACTGAAGCTTTCTTT. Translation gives CASSIGAGIDTEAFF.